This entry lists 11 T cell receptor beta chains sequenced from one sample in a study of blood T cell repertoires in COVID-19. Produced via immunoSEQ multiplex PCR; TCRdb's table is partial and in-frame only. The sample lists a few hundred thousand clones, more than 65% occurring once. Sequencing was performed on peripheral blood. These receptors originate from a woman in her thirties or forties who had recovered from COVID-19.

The chain couples TRBV20-1 to TRBJ2-2; TRBD2 matches 8 bases. The CDR3 spans 15 residues. CDR1 DFQATT and CDR2 SNEGSKA come from the germline V gene (reference sequence). J was trimmed by 8 bases and V by 3 bases; bases with no gene match: 11. The CDR3 loop reads CSASDSGVIGGELFF. CDR3 bases: TGCAGTGCTAGTGATAGCGGGGTAATTGGTGGGGAGCTGTTTTTT.

The chain recombines TRBV2 with TRBJ1-4, with 7 positions matching TRBD1. V shed 3 bases and J 5 bases; nucleotides not matched to a gene: 9. The CDR3 is 16 residues long. CDR1 is SNHLY and CDR2 is FYNNEI in the germline V gene. The CDR3 DNA sequence: TGTGCCAGCAGTGAGCAGGGGGGTCGGGCGAATGAAAAACTGTTTTTT. This gives the protein CASSEQGGRANEKLFF.

The chain employs TRBV14 and TRBJ2-1; TRBD1 agrees at 8 bases. After removal of 4 bases from V and 9 bases from J, the junction contained 8 bases not matched to a gene. The CDR3 is 14 residues long. The germline V gene encodes CDR1 SGHDN and CDR2 FVKESK. The CDR3 DNA follows: TGTGCCAGCAGCCTACGACAGGGGAGCGCTGAGCAGTTCTTC. It yields the protein CASSLRQGSAEQFF.

This chain links TRBV5-1 with TRBJ2-2; 7 bases are shared with TRBD1. V shed 7 bases, J shed 0 bases, and the junction held 6 bases outside the gene matches. Looked up from germline, CDR1 is SGHRS and CDR2 is YFSETQ. The CDR3 is 15 residues long. In DNA, the CDR3 is TGCGCCAGCCGTGACAGGGTTGCGAACACCGGGGAGCTGTTTTTT. It yields the protein CASRDRVANTGELFF.

The CDR3 DNA follows: TGTGCCAGTAGTATTTCGAGTGCAACTAATGAAAAACTGTTTTTT. Its translation is CASSISSATNEKLFF. The rearrangement uses TRBV19 and TRBJ1-4; D is unclear. CDR1 is LNHDA, CDR2 SQIVND, per germline (reference sequence). V dropped 3 bases and J dropped 0 bases, with 8 bases sitting between them. This CDR3 contains 15 residues.

The rearrangement joins TRBV19 to TRBJ1-1, with 10 bases aligning to TRBD1. Germline V lookup: CDR1 LNHDA, CDR2 SQIVND (reference sequence). The junction had 7 bases not matched to a gene; V was cut back by 6 bases and J by 0 bases. The CDR3 loop spans 16 amino acids. CDR3 nucleotides: TGTGCCAGTAGAAACGGGGACAGGGGCATGAACACTGAAGCTTTCTTT. Translated, it gives CASRNGDRGMNTEAFF.

The CDR3 region is CASRLQGAFGTDTQYF. CDR3 sequence (DNA): TGTGCCAGCCGACTTCAGGGGGCTTTCGGCACAGATACGCAGTATTTT. The chain has TRBV18 and TRBJ2-3; 8 positions agree with TRBD1. The CDR3 covers 16 residues. Unmatched junction bases numbered 11, after V lost 8 bases and J lost 1 base. Germline CDR1 and CDR2: KGHSH and LQKENI.

For the CDR3, the DNA is TGTGCCAGCAGCCGGACTAGCGGGGGTCAAGAGACCCAGTACTTC. This encodes CASSRTSGGQETQYF. The V gene is TRBV7-3, the J gene TRBJ2-5, with 13 bases fitting TRBD2. The CDR3 totals 15 residues. V was clipped by 5 bases and J by 2 bases; unmatched bases: 2. The germline V gene has CDR1 SGHTA and CDR2 FQGTGA.

This sequence joins TRBV2 and TRBJ1-2, with 7 bases fitting TRBD1. Germline V gives CDR1 SNHLY, CDR2 FYNNEI. With V trimmed by 10 bases and J by 6 bases, 8 bases remained unmatched. The CDR3 length is 12 residues. CDR3 region: CATRQGGDGYTF. The CDR3 nucleotides are TGTGCCACCCGACAGGGCGGAGATGGCTACACCTTC.

V gene TRBV6-5 combines with J gene TRBJ1-1; D possibly corresponds to TRBD1 (5 bases). Germline loops: CDR1 MNHEY, CDR2 SVGAGI. CDR3 length: 14 residues. Trimming removed 7 bases at V and 3 bases at J, with 15 bases between. CDR3 DNA sequence: TGTGCCAGCATGGGGAGTGGGGGGTACACTGAAGCTTTCTTT. Translating it yields CASMGSGGYTEAFF.

The chain has TRBV19 and TRBJ1-4; 7 bases are a match to TRBD1. This CDR3 contains 16 residues. Germline lookup yields CDR1 LNHDA and CDR2 SQIVND (reference sequence). V lost 5 bases, J lost 10 bases, and 16 bases stayed unmatched. The chain's CDR3 is CASSEDAGTAVGKLFF. In DNA, the CDR3 is TGTGCCAGTAGTGAGGATGCCGGGACAGCAGTCGGAAAACTGTTTTTT.